This entry lists 18 T cell receptor beta chains sequenced from one sample in a study of cytomegalovirus exposure and HLA in healthy donors (dated by TCRdb to about 2017). The library was prepared using the immunoSEQ multiplex PCR assay. For the multiplex PCR, a mixture combining 60 forward primers for TCR Vbeta segments and 13 reverse primers for TCR Jbeta segments was used. This immuneACCESS table, as held by TCRdb, lists in-frame sequences with V and J called but not all clones. Of the missing ones, under half trace to an unresolved V gene in checked studies; the others have no known cause. For this sample there are about 110,000 clones; about four fifths appear just once. Together, the top ten hold about 3.2% of the sample. The specimen was PBMCs. Receptors were obtained from a woman between 55 and 75 years old in good health and CMV-seropositive.

CDR3 coding DNA: TGTGCCAGCAGTTTATCCCCCGGGACTAGACAGACTGAAGCTTTCTTT. Its protein is CASSLSPGTRQTEAFF. The V gene is TRBV27, the J gene TRBJ1-1, with a possible D match to TRBD1 (5 bases). The V gene lost 0 bases and the J gene lost 5 bases, with 16 bases spanning the gap. This CDR3 region has 16 residues. The V gene's germline CDR1 is MNHEY and CDR2 SMNVEV (reference sequence).

V is TRBV2 and J is TRBJ1-3; perhaps TRBD1 as D (5 bases). V was cut by 8 bases and J by 0 bases, with 11 bases left in between. CDR3 length: 14 amino acids. The germline gives CDR1 SNHLY, CDR2 FYNNEI. The CDR3 reads CASRQQFSGNTIYF. Here the CDR3 DNA reads TGTGCCAGCCGACAGCAGTTCTCTGGAAACACCATATATTTT.

This clone was seen a handful of times. J is TRBJ2-2 and V is TRBV7-3; 10 bases align to TRBD2. This CDR3 spans 16 amino acids. Unmatched junction bases numbered 9, after V lost 5 bases and J lost 6 bases. The germline CDR1 and CDR2 sequences are SGHTA and FQGTGA. Here the CDR3 reads CASSLLAGAGAGELFF. As DNA, the CDR3 is TGTGCCAGCAGCCTCCTAGCGGGAGCCGGGGCCGGGGAGCTGTTTTTT.

This clone occurred once. The chain couples TRBV27 to TRBJ2-7; tentatively, D is TRBD1 (6 bases). V dropped 5 bases and J dropped 1 base, with 18 bases sitting between them. Germline CDR1 and CDR2: MNHEY and SMNVEV (reference sequence). The CDR3 spans 16 residues. CDR3 coding DNA: TGTGCCAGCAGTGCTCCGGGGCAGGGGTTGTCCTACGAGCAGTACTTC. It specifies CASSAPGQGLSYEQYF.

This clone was recorded a few times. V gene TRBV2 combines with J gene TRBJ2-7; 7 bases match TRBD2. The CDR3 has 14 amino acids. The V gene's germline CDR1 is SNHLY and CDR2 FYNNEI. J was trimmed by 3 bases and V by 6 bases; bases with no gene match: 8. As DNA, the CDR3 is TGTGCCAGCAGAGATGGACTAGTAAGCTACGAGCAGTACTTC. It codes for CASRDGLVSYEQYF.

This clone came up a few times. V usage is TRBV5-4 and J usage is TRBJ2-5, with D unresolved. CDR1 is SGHNT and CDR2 is YYREEE in the germline V gene (reference sequence). There are 13 residues in the CDR3. V shed 0 bases and J shed 5 bases, with 8 bases lying between them. CDR3 in DNA: TGTGCCAGCAGCTTGGCCTCGGAGGAGACCCAGTACTTC. This encodes CASSLASEETQYF.

The V and J genes are TRBV5-1 and TRBJ2-1, with 12 bases that match TRBD2. The V gene's germline CDR1 is SGHRS and CDR2 YFSETQ. Losses at the gene ends were 0 bases for V and 8 bases for J; bases not matched to a gene: 6. The CDR3 covers 16 residues. This CDR3 reads CASSLGTSGRSYEQFF. The CDR3 DNA is TGCGCCAGCAGCTTGGGTACTAGCGGGAGGTCGTATGAGCAGTTCTTC.

The chain couples TRBV6-1 to TRBJ2-5; perhaps TRBD2 as D (6 bases). The J call is uncertain, as TRBJ2-7 better fits the DNA end. Germline CDR1 and CDR2: MNHNS and SASEGT. CDR3 size: 15 residues. The CDR3 reads CASSEALGGIYEQYF. CDR3 DNA sequence: TGTGCCAGCAGTGAAGCGCTTGGGGGGATCTACGAGCAGTACTTC.

This chain joins TRBV15 and TRBJ2-7; TRBD2 matches at 9 bases. The CDR3 is made up of 15 amino acids. Germline V lookup: CDR1 LNHNV, CDR2 YYDKDF (reference sequence). V was clipped by 9 bases and J by 1 base; unmatched bases: 10. In nucleotides, the CDR3 is TGTGCCACGGCAAGCGGGAGGCTTTCATCCTACGAGCAGTACTTC. This sequence encodes CATASGRLSSYEQYF.

The rearrangement links TRBV12-5 to TRBJ1-1; no firm D call. The CDR3 has 11 residues. V lost 5 bases and J lost 3, with 4 bases in between. Per germline, CDR1 LGHNT and CDR2 FRNRAP. CDR3 DNA: TGTGCTAGTGGTCTCCACACTGAAGCTTTCTTT. Translation: CASGLHTEAFF.

Concerning this clone itself: Sequence at one end of the junction differs from germline and may be a read error. This sequence joins TRBV27 and TRBJ1-2, with 8 bases that match TRBD1. Germline lookup yields CDR1 MNHEY and CDR2 SMNVEV (reference sequence). The CDR3 is 13 amino acids. The CDR3 reads CASSLGTGGFKAF. The DNA for the CDR3 is TGTGCCAGCAGTTTGGGGACAGGTGGGTTCAAGGCCTTC.

In this sample, this clone turned up a few times. The same CDR3 arises from other DNA sequences in this sample as well. This sequence joins TRBV27 and TRBJ2-1, with D perhaps matching TRBD1 (6 bases). CDR1 is MNHEY, CDR2 SMNVEV, per germline (reference sequence). The ends were cut back, 3 bases at V and 9 bases at J, with 24 bases in the middle. The CDR3 has 17 residues. The CDR3 loop is CASSFKNERTVRIEQFF. CDR3 bases: TGTGCCAGCAGTTTTAAAAACGAGAGGACAGTCCGAATTGAGCAGTTCTTC.

V gene TRBV5-1 combines with J gene TRBJ1-1, with D perhaps matching TRBD1 (5 bases). CDR1 and CDR2 from the germline V gene are SGHRS and YFSETQ. V shed 3 bases and J shed 3 bases, with 15 bases lying between them. The CDR3 loop spans 15 amino acids. The CDR3 DNA sequence: TGCGCCAGCAGCTCCGAGGAAGACAGCTACACTGAAGCTTTCTTT. Its protein product is CASSSEEDSYTEAFF.

This chain connects TRBV27 to TRBJ1-1; 7 bases are shared with TRBD1. The CDR3 has 14 residues. Germline V lookup: CDR1 MNHEY, CDR2 SMNVEV (reference sequence). Trimming removed 5 bases from V and 2 bases from J; junction bases left unmatched: 5. The CDR3, as DNA: TGTGCCAGCAGTCCAGGGGGTTTCAACACTGAAGCTTTCTTT. Translating gives CASSPGGFNTEAFF.

V is TRBV10-1 and J is TRBJ2-1; 8 positions match TRBD2. This CDR3 is 16 amino acids long. The ends lost 7 bases at V and 3 bases at J; junction bases unmatched: 11. Germline assignment: CDR1 WNHNN and CDR2 SYGVQD (reference sequence). This CDR3 reads CASIRLAQGFYNEQFF. The DNA for the CDR3 is TGCGCCAGCATCAGACTAGCGCAAGGTTTCTACAATGAGCAGTTCTTC.

The chain employs TRBV14 and TRBJ2-7; no firm D call. The CDR3 loop spans 13 amino acids. Looked up from germline, CDR1 is SGHDN and CDR2 is FVKESK. Trimming removed 4 bases at V and 4 bases at J, with 11 bases between. The CDR3 nucleotides are TGTGCCAGCAGCCTCGGGTTATTTTACGAGCAGTACTTC. Translated, it gives CASSLGLFYEQYF.

The chain combines TRBV7-2 with TRBJ2-7; D perhaps matches TRBD1 (5 bases). The V gene lost 4 bases and the J gene lost 7 bases, with 17 bases spanning the gap. Germline V gene lookup returns CDR1 SGHTA and CDR2 FQGNSA. This CDR3 is built from 14 residues. In DNA form, the CDR3 reads TGTGCCAGCAGCTCAACAGGTTTAGTTTTTGAGCAGTACTTC. Protein product: CASSSTGLVFEQYF.

DNA of the CDR3: TGTGCCACCAGCAGAGACGCTAGCGAGAGCACAGATACGCAGTATTTT. Encoded protein: CATSRDASESTDTQYF. The chain is built from TRBV15 and TRBJ2-3, with D perhaps TRBD2 (6 bases). Looked up from germline, CDR1 is LNHNV and CDR2 is YYDKDF (reference sequence). The germline V and J ends were trimmed by 0 bases and 0 bases, with 10 bases remaining between them. This CDR3 comprises 16 residues.